The rows below give T cell receptor beta chains drawn from one sample of a study of cytomegalovirus exposure and HLA in healthy donors. Method: immunoSEQ multiplex PCR; TCRdb's copy keeps in-frame clones and lacks some. Among around 95,000 clones listed, 82% were seen once. The sample comprised PBMCs. The receptors derive from a man under 40 in good health and CMV-seropositive. The CDR3 runs from the conserved cysteine through the conserved F or W. The D gene is left open where the match is weak. Size is omitted from some rows. Given values are once, few, many or a class for expanded clones.

J	D	size	V	CDR3	DNA
TRBJ1-5	.	.	TRBV2	CATHSGGVNQPQHF	TGTGCCACACATTCGGGGGGGGTCAATCAGCCCCAGCATTTT
TRBJ2-1	TRBD2	.	TRBV28	CASSLNSGRLNEQFF	TGTGCCAGCAGCCTCAATAGCGGGAGGCTTAATGAGCAGTTCTTC
TRBJ2-1	TRBD1	once	TRBV5-1	CASSRGQEYNEQFF	TGCGCCAGCAGCCGGGGACAGGAGTACAATGAGCAGTTCTTC
TRBJ1-6	TRBD1	.	TRBV6-5	CASSPRGRNSPLHF	TGTGCCAGCAGTCCCAGGGGGCGGAATTCACCCCTCCACTTT
TRBJ2-5	.	.	TRBV5-1	CASSLNVGLEETQYF	TGCGCCAGCAGCTTAAATGTGGGACTGGAGGAGACCCAGTACTTC
TRBJ1-5	.	once	TRBV18	CASSLDSNQPQHF	TGTGCCAGCTCACTAGATAGCAATCAGCCCCAGCATTTT
TRBJ2-3	.	.	TRBV15	CATSRDAGGPGADTQYF	TGTGCCACCAGCAGGGATGCAGGAGGGCCCGGGGCAGATACGCAGTATTTT
TRBJ2-7	.	.	TRBV27	CASSLAVSYEQYF	TGTGCCAGCAGTTTAGCGGTCTCCTACGAGCAGTACTTC
TRBJ2-7	.	.	TRBV9	CASSGTVPSYEQYF	TGTGCCAGCAGCGGGACAGTTCCCTCCTACGAGCAGTACTTC
TRBJ2-7	TRBD1	once	TRBV19	CASSRGQGPSSYEQYF	TGTGCCAGTAGTAGGGGACAGGGGCCGTCTAGCTACGAGCAGTACTTC
TRBJ2-7	TRBD1	.	TRBV10-3	CAIRTGGQGGVYEQYF	TGTGCCATCAGAACCGGGGGACAGGGGGGAGTCTACGAGCAGTACTTC
TRBJ2-7	TRBD1	few	TRBV7-8	CASSPVDRGYEQYF	TGTGCCAGCAGCCCGGTAGACAGGGGCTACGAGCAGTACTTC
TRBJ2-7	TRBD1	once	TRBV29-1	CSVATLRQGLGYEQYF	TGCAGCGTCGCTACACTAAGACAGGGCCTGGGCTACGAGCAGTACTTC
TRBJ1-1	.	few	TRBV6-5	CASSYVTSGTEAFF	TGTGCCAGCAGTTACGTTACGAGTGGCACTGAAGCTTTCTTT
TRBJ1-5	.	.	TRBV7-8	CASSFRMDRWAQPQHF	TGTGCCAGCAGCTTTCGGATGGACAGATGGGCGCAGCCCCAGCATTTT
TRBJ2-7	.	.	TRBV6-5	CASTPDGAYEQYF	TGTGCCAGCACCCCCGACGGAGCCTACGAGCAGTACTTC
TRBJ2-1	TRBD2	.	TRBV5-4	CASRDVAGGDEQFF	TGTGCCAGCAGGGATGTAGCGGGGGGGGATGAGCAGTTCTTC
TRBJ1-6	TRBD1	.	TRBV9	CASSATGERSSPLHF	TGTGCCAGCAGCGCTACAGGGGAAAGGAGTTCACCCCTCCACTTT
TRBJ2-1	TRBD1	.	TRBV27	CASSLGQDYNEQFF	TGTGCCAGCAGTCTCGGACAGGATTACAATGAGCAGTTCTTC
TRBJ1-1	.	.	TRBV6-5	CASSYSVDMNTEAFF	TGTGCCAGCAGTTACTCGGTAGACATGAACACTGAAGCTTTCTTT
TRBJ2-7	.	.	TRBV7-6	CASSRERWKDEQYF	TGTGCCAGCAGCCGGGAGAGATGGAAAGACGAGCAGTACTTC
TRBJ2-1	.	.	TRBV18	CASSPIRGSYNEQFF	TGTGCCAGCTCACCAATAAGGGGATCCTACAATGAGCAGTTCTTC
TRBJ2-2	.	.	TRBV30	CAWSEAGNTGELFF	TGTGCCTGGAGTGAGGCAGGGAACACCGGGGAGCTGTTTTTT
TRBJ2-2	.	.	TRBV7-8	CASRAQSITGELFF	TGTGCCAGCAGGGCCCAGTCAATCACCGGGGAGCTGTTTTTT